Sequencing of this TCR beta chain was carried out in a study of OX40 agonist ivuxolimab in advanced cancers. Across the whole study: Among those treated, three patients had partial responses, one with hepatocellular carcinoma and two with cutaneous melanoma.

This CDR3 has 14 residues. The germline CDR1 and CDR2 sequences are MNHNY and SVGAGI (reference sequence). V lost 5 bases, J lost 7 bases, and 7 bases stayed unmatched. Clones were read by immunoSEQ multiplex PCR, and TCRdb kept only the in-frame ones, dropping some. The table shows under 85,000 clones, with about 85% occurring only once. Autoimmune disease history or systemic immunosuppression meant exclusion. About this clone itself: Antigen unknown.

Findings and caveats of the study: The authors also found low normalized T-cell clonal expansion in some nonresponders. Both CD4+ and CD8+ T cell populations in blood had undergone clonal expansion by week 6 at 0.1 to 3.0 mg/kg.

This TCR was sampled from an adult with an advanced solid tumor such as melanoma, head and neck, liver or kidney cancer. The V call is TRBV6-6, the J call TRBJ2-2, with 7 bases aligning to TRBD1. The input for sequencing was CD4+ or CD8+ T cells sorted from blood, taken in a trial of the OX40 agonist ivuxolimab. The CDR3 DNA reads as TGTGCCAGCAGTATTGACAGGGTAATCGGGGAGCTGTTTTTT. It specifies CASSIDRVIGELFF.